These T cell receptor beta chains were read from a single sample in a study of siplizumab effects on memory and regulatory T cells. Method: immunoSEQ multiplex PCR; TCRdb's copy keeps in-frame clones and lacks some. The sample carries roughly 64,000 clones, approximately 97% recorded once. The sample was naive CD8+ T cells sorted from blood. These TCRs come from a human donor in good health. CDR3s include the opening cysteine and the closing phenylalanine or tryptophan. The D gene is left open where the match is weak. Only part of the rows carry a size: once, few, many, or a class if the clone is expanded.

cdr3_nt: TGCAGCGTTGAAGATGGAAACACCATATATTTT; cdr3_aa: CSVEDGNTIYF; d_call: -; clone_size: -; v_call: TRBV29-1; j_call: TRBJ1-3
cdr3_nt: TGTGCCAGTTCGTCAGGGGGATTCCGGGACACTGAAGCTTTCTTT; cdr3_aa: CASSSGGFRDTEAFF; d_call: TRBD1; clone_size: -; v_call: TRBV19; j_call: TRBJ1-1
cdr3_nt: TGTGCCAGCAGCCAAGGACAGGGAGGTCCTGGGGCCAACGTCCTGACTTTC; cdr3_aa: CASSQGQGGPGANVLTF; d_call: TRBD1; clone_size: -; v_call: TRBV11-2; j_call: TRBJ2-6
cdr3_nt: TGTGCCAGCAGCCTTCCCGGGACAGGGTACACCGGGGAGCTGTTTTTT; cdr3_aa: CASSLPGTGYTGELFF; d_call: -; clone_size: -; v_call: TRBV12-2; j_call: TRBJ2-2
cdr3_nt: TGTGCCAGCAGCTTGGGACGGTCCTACGAGCAGTACTTC; cdr3_aa: CASSLGRSYEQYF; d_call: -; clone_size: -; v_call: TRBV5-6; j_call: TRBJ2-7
cdr3_nt: TGTGCCAGCAGAACCCGGGACAGCCTTGGGGAGCAGTACTTC; cdr3_aa: CASRTRDSLGEQYF; d_call: TRBD1; clone_size: -; v_call: TRBV11-1; j_call: TRBJ2-7
cdr3_nt: TGTGCCAGCAGTCCCCAGGGGGCCGCCTTAACCTACGAGCAGTACTTC; cdr3_aa: CASSPQGAALTYEQYF; d_call: TRBD1; clone_size: -; v_call: TRBV27; j_call: TRBJ2-7
cdr3_nt: TGTGCCAGCATTTCAAGCCCGGCGAACACCGGGGAGCTGTTTTTT; cdr3_aa: CASISSPANTGELFF; d_call: -; clone_size: -; v_call: TRBV2; j_call: TRBJ2-2
cdr3_nt: TGTGCCAGCAGCGATACCGGGACAGGGGGATCCTATGGCTACACCTTC; cdr3_aa: CASSDTGTGGSYGYTF; d_call: TRBD1; clone_size: -; v_call: TRBV9; j_call: TRBJ1-2
cdr3_nt: TGTGCCAGCAGTTACCACGCCGGGACCCTGTCCTACGAGCAGTACTTC; cdr3_aa: CASSYHAGTLSYEQYF; d_call: -; clone_size: -; v_call: TRBV6-5; j_call: TRBJ2-7
cdr3_nt: TGTGCCAGCAGCCTCGCGCCTAGCCGGAACGAGCAGTACTTC; cdr3_aa: CASSLAPSRNEQYF; d_call: -; clone_size: -; v_call: TRBV11-2; j_call: TRBJ2-7
cdr3_nt: TGCAGCGTTGAAGGGGGGAGCACAGATACGCAGTATTTT; cdr3_aa: CSVEGGSTDTQYF; d_call: -; clone_size: -; v_call: TRBV29-1; j_call: TRBJ2-3
cdr3_nt: TGTGCCAGCAGCACCGGGACAGGGTATGGCTACACCTTC; cdr3_aa: CASSTGTGYGYTF; d_call: TRBD1; clone_size: -; v_call: TRBV7-9; j_call: TRBJ1-2
cdr3_nt: TGTGCCAGCAGCTTGGCTGGACAGGACGAGCAGTACTTC; cdr3_aa: CASSLAGQDEQYF; d_call: TRBD1; clone_size: -; v_call: TRBV5-6; j_call: TRBJ2-7
cdr3_nt: TGTGCCAGCAGAAAGGAGCCACGCACAGATACGCAGTATTTT; cdr3_aa: CASRKEPRTDTQYF; d_call: -; clone_size: -; v_call: TRBV27; j_call: TRBJ2-3
cdr3_nt: TGTGCCAGCAGCTCCATAGGACAGGGGATCGATGGCTACACCTTC; cdr3_aa: CASSSIGQGIDGYTF; d_call: TRBD1; clone_size: -; v_call: TRBV5-6; j_call: TRBJ1-2
cdr3_nt: TGTGCCAGCAGCTTGGGGACAGGTTCCGGGGAGCTGTTTTTT; cdr3_aa: CASSLGTGSGELFF; d_call: TRBD1; clone_size: -; v_call: TRBV11-2; j_call: TRBJ2-2
cdr3_nt: TGTGCCAGCAGCTCACAGGGGGATGAGCAGTTCTTC; cdr3_aa: CASSSQGDEQFF; d_call: TRBD1; clone_size: -; v_call: TRBV7-3; j_call: TRBJ2-1
cdr3_nt: TGTGCCAGCAGTTTATCGAGCGGGGGCTCCTACAATGAGCAGTTCTTC; cdr3_aa: CASSLSSGGSYNEQFF; d_call: TRBD2; clone_size: -; v_call: TRBV27; j_call: TRBJ2-1
cdr3_nt: TGTGCCAGCAGCCTCTCGGTCGGGTCTGGAAACACCATATATTTT; cdr3_aa: CASSLSVGSGNTIYF; d_call: -; clone_size: -; v_call: TRBV7-6; j_call: TRBJ1-3
cdr3_nt: TGTGCCAGCAGCGACTCGCTAGGGGTTGGCGCGAATGAGCAGTTCTTC; cdr3_aa: CASSDSLGVGANEQFF; d_call: -; clone_size: -; v_call: TRBV9; j_call: TRBJ2-1
cdr3_nt: TGCGCCAGCAGTGCGTACAGAAGCAATGAGCAGTTCTTC; cdr3_aa: CASSAYRSNEQFF; d_call: -; clone_size: -; v_call: TRBV10-1; j_call: TRBJ2-1
cdr3_nt: TGTGCCAGCAGCGGGACAGCTAACACTGAAGCTTTCTTT; cdr3_aa: CASSGTANTEAFF; d_call: -; clone_size: -; v_call: TRBV9; j_call: TRBJ1-1
cdr3_nt: TGTGCCACCAGCAAAGAAGCAGGGGGCGGGGAAAAACTGTTTTTT; cdr3_aa: CATSKEAGGGEKLFF; d_call: TRBD1; clone_size: -; v_call: TRBV15; j_call: TRBJ1-4
cdr3_nt: TGTGCCAGCAGCTTAGAGGAGACAGGGCGTCGGAACACCGGGGAGCTGTTTTTT; cdr3_aa: CASSLEETGRRNTGELFF; d_call: TRBD1; clone_size: once; v_call: TRBV7-9; j_call: TRBJ2-2
cdr3_nt: TGTGCAAGTCGCTTAGTTGCGTCCGAGAGCAATCAGCCCCAGCATTTT; cdr3_aa: CASRLVASESNQPQHF; d_call: -; clone_size: -; v_call: TRBV12-2; j_call: TRBJ1-5
cdr3_nt: TGTGCCAGCAGCGCGACAGGGGTCCAAGAGACCCAGTACTTC; cdr3_aa: CASSATGVQETQYF; d_call: TRBD1; clone_size: once; v_call: TRBV9; j_call: TRBJ2-5
cdr3_nt: TGTGCCAGCAGCTTAATGGCAGGGTCTAACTATGGCTACACCTTC; cdr3_aa: CASSLMAGSNYGYTF; d_call: -; clone_size: -; v_call: TRBV7-3; j_call: TRBJ1-2
cdr3_nt: TGTGCCAGCAGTGACCCCGACAGGGGGCACAGCAATGAGCAGTTCTTC; cdr3_aa: CASSDPDRGHSNEQFF; d_call: TRBD1; clone_size: -; v_call: TRBV6-1; j_call: TRBJ2-1
cdr3_nt: TGCAGCGCCCTCCGGGGTGAAGAGACCCAGTACTTC; cdr3_aa: CSALRGEETQYF; d_call: -; clone_size: -; v_call: TRBV29-1; j_call: TRBJ2-5
cdr3_nt: TGCGCCAGCAGCCCGGAGAGCAACACTGAAGCTTTCTTT; cdr3_aa: CASSPESNTEAFF; d_call: -; clone_size: -; v_call: TRBV4-1; j_call: TRBJ1-1
cdr3_nt: TGTGCCAGCAGCGAAGTGGGTCCGGAGACCCAGTACTTC; cdr3_aa: CASSEVGPETQYF; d_call: -; clone_size: -; v_call: TRBV7-9; j_call: TRBJ2-5
cdr3_nt: TGTGCCAGCAGCCAAGTACTAGCGGGGGGATTAAAAGAGACCCAGTACTTC; cdr3_aa: CASSQVLAGGLKETQYF; d_call: TRBD2; clone_size: -; v_call: TRBV4-2; j_call: TRBJ2-5
cdr3_nt: TGTGCCTGGGAGTCCGGGACAGGGACCACAGATACGCAGTATTTT; cdr3_aa: CAWESGTGTTDTQYF; d_call: TRBD1; clone_size: -; v_call: TRBV30; j_call: TRBJ2-3
cdr3_nt: TGTGCCAGTAGTACCCCGTACACTGAAGCTTTCTTT; cdr3_aa: CASSTPYTEAFF; d_call: -; clone_size: -; v_call: TRBV19; j_call: TRBJ1-1
cdr3_nt: TGTGCCAGCAGTGAAGGGGTAGACACTGAAGCTTTCTTT; cdr3_aa: CASSEGVDTEAFF; d_call: -; clone_size: -; v_call: TRBV6-4; j_call: TRBJ1-1
cdr3_nt: TGTGCCAGCAGCCACCCTGAACGGCGGGGGGTCACAGATACGCAGTATTTT; cdr3_aa: CASSHPERRGVTDTQYF; d_call: TRBD2; clone_size: -; v_call: TRBV7-8; j_call: TRBJ2-3
cdr3_nt: TGTGCCAGCAGCTTGGACAACGGGGGCGCTGAAGCTTTCTTT; cdr3_aa: CASSLDNGGAEAFF; d_call: -; clone_size: -; v_call: TRBV5-4; j_call: TRBJ1-1
cdr3_nt: TGTGCCAGCAGCTTAGGGACAGGGGGCAATCAGCCCCAGCATTTT; cdr3_aa: CASSLGTGGNQPQHF; d_call: TRBD1; clone_size: -; v_call: TRBV5-7; j_call: TRBJ1-5
cdr3_nt: TGTGCCAGTAGCCCGGACAGCGGTCCTTGGGAAAAACTGTTTTTT; cdr3_aa: CASSPDSGPWEKLFF; d_call: -; clone_size: -; v_call: TRBV19; j_call: TRBJ1-4
cdr3_nt: TGTGCCAGCAGCTCACCGGGACACTCCTTTTACGAGCAGTACTTC; cdr3_aa: CASSSPGHSFYEQYF; d_call: -; clone_size: -; v_call: TRBV7-2; j_call: TRBJ2-7
cdr3_nt: TGCAGCGCTTCCGGTGGCCTGAACACTGAAGCTTTCTTT; cdr3_aa: CSASGGLNTEAFF; d_call: -; clone_size: -; v_call: TRBV29-1; j_call: TRBJ1-1
cdr3_nt: TGTGCCAGCAGTGAGGCCCGGGGCTATGGCTACACCTTC; cdr3_aa: CASSEARGYGYTF; d_call: -; clone_size: -; v_call: TRBV25-1; j_call: TRBJ1-2
cdr3_nt: TGTGCCGCAACGCCGGGACTAGAAGAGACCCAGTACTTC; cdr3_aa: CAATPGLEETQYF; d_call: TRBD2; clone_size: -; v_call: TRBV10-3; j_call: TRBJ2-5
cdr3_nt: TGCGCCAGCAGCCAAGTCGCCGGAAACACCATATATTTT; cdr3_aa: CASSQVAGNTIYF; d_call: -; clone_size: -; v_call: TRBV4-1; j_call: TRBJ1-3
cdr3_nt: TGTGCCAGTCTAACAGGGATAGTGATGGTAAAGGAAAAACTGTTTTTT; cdr3_aa: CASLTGIVMVKEKLFF; d_call: -; clone_size: -; v_call: TRBV19; j_call: TRBJ1-4